A selection of T cell receptor beta chains follows, all from one sample in a study of CD8 T cells in Susac syndrome. Each CDR3 protein gets one entry after TCRdb re-called the immunoSEQ multiplex PCR reads with MiXCR. This table holds tens of thousands of distinct CDR3 sequences, roughly nine tenths found once. Material: CD8+ T cells from PBMCs. The receptors come from a human donor with multiple sclerosis. CDR3s include the opening cysteine and the closing phenylalanine or tryptophan. Fields, in order: CDR3 protein, CDR3 DNA, J gene, D gene, V gene, clone size. The D gene is left open where the match is weak. Size values are once, few and many counts, or a class for expanded clones, and some rows have none.

CDR3 protein: CASSPGGDYGYTF
CDR3 DNA: TGTGCCAGCTCACCAGGGGGTGACTATGGCTACACCTTC
J gene: TRBJ1-2
D gene: -
V gene: TRBV18
clone size: once

CDR3 protein: CAISDKGFTDTQYF
CDR3 DNA: TGTGCCATCAGTGATAAGGGCTTTACGGATACGCAGTATTTT
J gene: TRBJ2-3
D gene: -
V gene: TRBV10-3
clone size: -

CDR3 protein: CAWRGGTDTGELFF
CDR3 DNA: TGTGCCTGGAGGGGCGGGACAGACACCGGGGAGCTGTTTTTT
J gene: TRBJ2-2
D gene: -
V gene: TRBV30
clone size: -

CDR3 protein: CASSFGDRRTDTQYF
CDR3 DNA: TGTGCCAGCAGCTTCGGGGACAGACGCACAGATACGCAGTATTTT
J gene: TRBJ2-3
D gene: TRBD1
V gene: TRBV13
clone size: -

CDR3 protein: CASSLVTGSSEKLFF
CDR3 DNA: TGTGCCAGCAGTTTGGTAACAGGGAGTTCTGAAAAACTGTTTTTT
J gene: TRBJ1-4
D gene: -
V gene: TRBV12-3/TRBV12-4
clone size: -

CDR3 protein: CASSVGGGTGELFF
CDR3 DNA: TGTGCCAGCAGCGTTGGGGGGGGTACCGGGGAGCTGTTTTTT
J gene: TRBJ2-2
D gene: TRBD2
V gene: TRBV9
clone size: few

CDR3 protein: CASSQDRGTDEQFF
CDR3 DNA: TGCGCCAGCAGCCAAGATCGGGGGACCGATGAGCAGTTCTTC
J gene: TRBJ2-1
D gene: -
V gene: TRBV4-3
clone size: -

CDR3 protein: CSASKWNQETQYF
CDR3 DNA: TGCAGTGCTTCCAAGTGGAACCAAGAGACCCAGTACTTC
J gene: TRBJ2-5
D gene: -
V gene: TRBV20-1
clone size: -

CDR3 protein: CASSVGSDREQFF
CDR3 DNA: TGTGCCAGCAGCGTAGGGAGCGATCGCGAGCAGTTCTTC
J gene: TRBJ2-1
D gene: -
V gene: TRBV9
clone size: -

CDR3 protein: CASSQDSHGSGTGELFF
CDR3 DNA: TGCGCCAGCAGCCAAGATAGTCACGGGAGCGGGACCGGGGAGCTGTTTTTT
J gene: TRBJ2-2
D gene: -
V gene: TRBV4-3
clone size: -

CDR3 protein: CASTPQREDRGPGELFF
CDR3 DNA: TGTGCCAGCACCCCCCAACGGGAGGACAGGGGGCCCGGGGAGCTGTTTTTT
J gene: TRBJ2-2
D gene: TRBD1
V gene: TRBV2
clone size: once

CDR3 protein: CASSVKFTDQSNQPQHF
CDR3 DNA: TGTGCCAGCAGCGTTAAGTTTACGGACCAATCCAATCAGCCCCAGCATTTT
J gene: TRBJ1-5
D gene: -
V gene: TRBV9
clone size: -

CDR3 protein: CASSLESEKLFF
CDR3 DNA: TGTGCCAGCAGCTTGGAATCGGAAAAACTGTTTTTT
J gene: TRBJ1-4
D gene: -
V gene: TRBV5-4
clone size: -

CDR3 protein: CASSLNREGSGNTIYF
CDR3 DNA: TGTGCCAGCAGCTTAAACAGGGAGGGCTCTGGAAACACCATATATTTT
J gene: TRBJ1-3
D gene: -
V gene: TRBV9
clone size: -

CDR3 protein: CSARDAMYEQYF
CDR3 DNA: TGCAGTGCTAGGGACGCTATGTACGAGCAGTACTTC
J gene: TRBJ2-7
D gene: -
V gene: TRBV20-1
clone size: -

CDR3 protein: CASSVATGSYEQYF
CDR3 DNA: TGTGCCAGCAGCGTAGCTACGGGGAGCTACGAGCAGTACTTC
J gene: TRBJ2-7
D gene: -
V gene: TRBV9
clone size: -